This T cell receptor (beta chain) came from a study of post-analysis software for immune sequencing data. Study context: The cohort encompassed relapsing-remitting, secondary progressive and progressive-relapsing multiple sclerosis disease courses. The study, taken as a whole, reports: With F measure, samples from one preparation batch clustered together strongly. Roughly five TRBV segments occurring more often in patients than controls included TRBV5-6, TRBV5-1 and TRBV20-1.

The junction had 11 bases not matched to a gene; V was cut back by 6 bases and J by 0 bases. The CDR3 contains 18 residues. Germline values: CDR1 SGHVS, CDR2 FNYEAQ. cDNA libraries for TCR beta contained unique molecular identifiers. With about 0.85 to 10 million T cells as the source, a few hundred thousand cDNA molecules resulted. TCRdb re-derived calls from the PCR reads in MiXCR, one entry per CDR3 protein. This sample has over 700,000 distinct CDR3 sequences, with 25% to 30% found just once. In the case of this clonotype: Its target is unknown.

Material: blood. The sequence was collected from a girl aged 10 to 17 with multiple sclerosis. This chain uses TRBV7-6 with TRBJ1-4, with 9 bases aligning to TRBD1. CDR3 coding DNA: TGTGCCAGCAGATTTACAGGGGGCAGGGAAGCAACTAATGAAAAACTGTTTTTT. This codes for CASRFTGGREATNEKLFF.